A selection of T cell receptor beta chains follows, all from one sample in a study of blood T cell repertoires in COVID-19. The method was immunoSEQ multiplex PCR; TCRdb's version includes in-frame clones alone and lacks a portion of them. This table has fewer than 350,000 clones, 80% to 90% appearing once. Sample: PBMCs or T cells enriched from blood (not recorded which). The receptors were sampled from a man younger than 40 who had recovered from COVID-19. Each CDR3 is given with its conserved first and last residue. Each record gives: V gene, clone size, J gene, D gene, CDR3 protein, CDR3 DNA. The D gene is left open where the match is weak. Rows may omit the clone size; those that give it use once, few, many or a size class.

TRBV9	-	TRBJ2-1	-	CASSVGSGRREQFF	TGTGCCAGCAGCGTAGGGTCAGGGCGTAGGGAGCAGTTCTTC
TRBV18	-	TRBJ2-1	-	CASSRSSYNEQFF	TGTGCCAGCTCACGGAGCTCCTACAATGAGCAGTTCTTC
TRBV7-2	once	TRBJ2-1	-	CASSLGPLSYNEQFF	TGTGCCAGCAGCTTAGGGCCCCTCTCCTACAATGAGCAGTTCTTC
TRBV4-3	-	TRBJ1-2	-	CASSQDPSNYGYTF	TGCGCCAGCAGCCAAGATCCCAGTAACTATGGCTACACCTTC
TRBV5-1	-	TRBJ1-5	TRBD1	CASSLGQGAGQPQHF	TGCGCCAGCAGCTTGGGACAGGGGGCAGGTCAGCCCCAGCATTTT
TRBV11-2	once	TRBJ2-7	-	CASSVGQLSYEQYF	TGTGCCAGCAGCGTAGGTCAACTCTCCTACGAGCAGTACTTC
TRBV12-3/TRBV12-4	-	TRBJ1-1	-	CASSLWGVGAFF	TGTGCCAGCAGTTTATGGGGGGTTGGAGCTTTCTTT
TRBV5-1	-	TRBJ2-2	TRBD2	CASSLSTSGAGELFF	TGCGCCAGCAGCTTGTCGACTAGCGGGGCCGGGGAGCTGTTTTTT
TRBV20-1	-	TRBJ2-3	TRBD1	CSASGTALGADTQYF	TGCAGTGCTAGTGGGACAGCGTTAGGCGCAGATACGCAGTATTTT
TRBV3-1/TRBV3-2	-	TRBJ1-5	TRBD1	CASSLRTGGNQPQHF	TGTGCCAGCAGCCTTAGGACAGGGGGGAATCAGCCCCAGCATTTT
TRBV20-1	-	TRBJ2-3	-	CSASGGAAGTQYF	TGCAGTGCTAGTGGCGGCGCCGCGGGTACGCAGTATTTT
TRBV3-1/TRBV3-2	-	TRBJ2-4	TRBD1	CASSQVDRVWYF	TGTGCCAGCAGCCAGGTAGACAGGGTTTGGTACTTC
TRBV7-3	once	TRBJ2-6	TRBD2	CASSPLAGVTSGANVLTF	TGTGCCAGCAGCCCTTTAGCGGGGGTGACCTCTGGGGCCAACGTCCTGACTTTC
TRBV19	-	TRBJ1-2	-	CASNLDSLGGYTF	TGTGCCAGTAACCTCGACAGCTTGGGTGGCTACACCTTC
TRBV5-4	-	TRBJ1-4	TRBD1	CASSWDRKNEKLFF	TGTGCCAGCAGCTGGGACAGGAAGAATGAAAAACTGTTTTTT
TRBV4-2	-	TRBJ1-1	-	CASSHSLRAGMNTEAFF	TGTGCCAGCAGCCATAGTTTACGGGCCGGGATGAACACTGAAGCTTTCTTT
TRBV30	-	TRBJ1-1	TRBD1	CAWGDRAEAFF	TGTGCCTGGGGAGACAGGGCTGAAGCTTTCTTT
TRBV30	once	TRBJ1-6	-	CAWKGRKNSPLHF	TGTGCCTGGAAGGGGCGGAAAAATTCACCCCTCCACTTT
TRBV5-4	-	TRBJ2-1	TRBD1	CASSPEGQVYNEQFF	TGTGCCAGCAGCCCCGAGGGACAGGTATACAATGAGCAGTTCTTC
TRBV11-2	-	TRBJ1-2	TRBD1	CASSLEGGRSTANYGYTF	TGTGCCAGCAGCTTAGAAGGGGGCAGATCTACAGCTAACTATGGCTACACCTTC
TRBV9	once	TRBJ1-2	-	CASSRELGPGYTF	TGTGCCAGCAGCAGAGAACTGGGCCCCGGCTACACCTTC
TRBV7-8	-	TRBJ1-1	-	CASSLSGMKSEAFF	TGTGCCAGCAGCTTATCCGGGATGAAGAGTGAAGCTTTCTTT
TRBV5-1	-	TRBJ1-2	TRBD1	CASSEGQGADYGYTF	TGCGCCAGCAGCGAAGGACAGGGGGCAGACTATGGCTACACCTTC
TRBV4-3	once	TRBJ1-1	-	CASSPEKSIYTEAFF	TGCGCCAGCAGCCCTGAGAAGTCGATTTACACTGAAGCTTTCTTT
TRBV2	-	TRBJ1-6	TRBD1	CASRKDRDSPLHF	TGTGCCAGCAGAAAAGACAGGGACTCACCCCTCCACTTT
TRBV7-2	-	TRBJ1-1	-	CASSLGGVNTEAFF	TGTGCCAGCAGCTTGGGGGGTGTGAACACTGAAGCTTTCTTT
TRBV3-1/TRBV3-2	-	TRBJ1-2	-	CASSQDPRVGGYTF	TGTGCCAGCAGCCAAGATCCCAGGGTGGGGGGCTACACCTTC
TRBV12-3/TRBV12-4	few	TRBJ1-1	-	CASSSTGGREAFF	TGTGCCAGCAGTTCCACCGGGGGAAGAGAAGCTTTCTTT
TRBV5-1	-	TRBJ2-5	TRBD1	CASSLVGGSETQYF	TGCGCCAGCAGCTTGGTAGGGGGCTCCGAGACCCAGTACTTC
TRBV10-2	-	TRBJ1-1	-	CASTPGNTEAFF	TGCGCCAGCACCCCCGGGAACACTGAAGCTTTCTTT
TRBV10-1	-	TRBJ2-7	TRBD2	CASSGGVGLIYEQYF	TGCGCCAGCAGTGGTGGTGTGGGACTAATCTACGAGCAGTACTTC
TRBV10-3	-	TRBJ2-3	-	CAYLPTSDTQYF	TGTGCCTATTTACCCACTTCGGATACGCAGTATTTT
TRBV30	-	TRBJ2-7	-	CAWSGTGRGAYEQYF	TGTGCCTGGAGTGGGACAGGGAGGGGTGCCTACGAGCAGTACTTC
TRBV12-3/TRBV12-4	-	TRBJ2-7	-	CASRLAMGGEQYF	TGTGCCAGCAGGCTAGCAATGGGTGGTGAGCAGTACTTC
TRBV30	-	TRBJ1-1	-	CAWSTFTGAEAFF	TGTGCCTGGAGTACGTTTACAGGAGCTGAAGCTTTCTTT
TRBV13	many	TRBJ2-7	-	CASSLPRSSYEQYF	TGTGCCAGCAGCTTACCGAGGAGCTCCTACGAGCAGTACTTC
TRBV5-1	once	TRBJ2-2	-	CASSLAQGSTGELFF	TGCGCCAGCAGCTTGGCGCAGGGGAGCACCGGGGAGCTGTTTTTT
TRBV30	-	TRBJ1-1	-	CAWSVRLLNTEAFF	TGTGCCTGGAGTGTCCGACTCTTGAACACTGAAGCTTTCTTT
TRBV29-1	-	TRBJ2-1	-	CSVDTGQSSYNEQFF	TGCAGCGTTGACACAGGGCAGAGCTCCTACAATGAGCAGTTCTTC
TRBV27	-	TRBJ2-2	-	CASSLWAGLTGELFF	TGTGCCAGCAGTTTATGGGCAGGACTCACCGGGGAGCTGTTTTTT
TRBV18	-	TRBJ1-5	-	CASSPAGQANQPQHF	TGTGCCAGCTCACCTGCAGGGCAAGCAAATCAGCCCCAGCATTTT
TRBV14	-	TRBJ1-2	-	CASAQTRSYYGYTF	TGTGCCAGTGCTCAGACGCGGAGCTACTATGGCTACACCTTC